This T cell receptor beta chain stems from a study of T cell repertoires in cytomegalovirus infection. Across the study: Recently described HLA-C-restricted plus well-studied HLA-B-restricted CMV epitopes were used. CMV infection and matching HLA type were both indicated by public TCR beta signatures. Whole-study findings and limits: Individuals carrying CMV plus the relevant HLA were identified by cumulative frequency of public TCR beta families.

Regarding this clonotype: No antigen is known for it.

Trimming took 1 base from V and 0 from J; bases not matched to a gene: 2. The length of the CDR3 is 15 residues. The germline gives CDR1 SGHVS, CDR2 FNYEAQ. TCRdb re-derived calls from the reads in MiXCR, one entry per CDR3 protein. In the table there are about 160,000 distinct CDR3 sequences, roughly 21% of which are singletons. The material sequenced was CD8+ T cells from cultured PBMCs, taken from culture after CMV antigen stimulation. The receptor was isolated from a human donor in good health (CMV status not recorded). Some clones in this sample may be carry-over from other donors' samples. This chain joins TRBV7-6 and TRBJ2-7, with TRBD2 identical over 8 bases. The CDR3 reads CASSLGSGGSYEQYF. DNA for the CDR3: TGTGCCAGCAGCTTAGGAAGCGGGGGCTCCTACGAGCAGTACTTC.